This T cell receptor (beta chain) was obtained from a study of T cells expressing NK-cell markers. Study at large: Repertoires of TCR beta were obtained from T cells sorted as CD3+CD56+NKG2C+, CD3+CD56+NKG2C- and CD3+CD56-NKG2C+. Eight donors were sequenced, seven testing HCMV-seropositive and one testing seronegative. Study observations and caveats: In five or six donors, dominant NKG2C+ clonotypes were roughly 1.0-8% of CD8+ T cells.

Worth noting for this clonotype: Its specificity is not known.

For each CDR3 protein, TCRdb gives one entry from its re-call of the 5' RACE reads, without DNA. The sample spans 500,000 or so distinct CDR3 sequences; the ten largest clones claim around 3.3%. The TCR sequence derives from a man aged 18 to 29 in good health. The specimen was blood T cells: a sorted CD56 or NKG2C T cell subset, CD4+ or CD8+ T cells, or bulk PBMC T cells (not recorded which).

The CDR3 sequence is CASSLDNWGARGNNEQFF. The chain is built from TRBV11-2 and TRBJ2-1; the D gene TCRdb calls, TRBD1, cannot be checked with no DNA. The CDR3 consists of 18 residues. The germline gives CDR1 SGHAT, CDR2 FQNNGV.